This T cell receptor beta chain is from a study of shared clonotypes between healthy human individuals. Germline V gene data show CDR1 as MNHEY and CDR2 as SVGAGI. CDR3 length equals 14 residues. The V end was cut by 7 bases, the J end by 0 bases, with 13 bases between. Only CD45RO-negative cells positively selected for CCR7 counted as naive CD8 cells, so terminally differentiated effector memory CD45RA+ cells were excluded. Findings and caveats of the study: Naive subsets generally had larger estimated richness than memory subsets.

Profiled with immunoSEQ multiplex PCR; TCRdb holds only in-frame clones, not every one. Of 1.5 million to 2.5 million clones listed, about 94% were seen once; the top ten hold more than 0.9%. Note on this clone: Its antigen is unidentified.

Sequenced input: naive CD8+ T cells sorted from blood. The source is a man aged 18 to 35 in good health. The J gene is TRBJ2-7, the V gene TRBV6-5, with D perhaps TRBD1 (5 bases). Written as DNA, the CDR3 is TGTGCCAGCACCCTACAGGAGCTCTCCTACGAGCAGTACTTC. It translates to CASTLQELSYEQYF.